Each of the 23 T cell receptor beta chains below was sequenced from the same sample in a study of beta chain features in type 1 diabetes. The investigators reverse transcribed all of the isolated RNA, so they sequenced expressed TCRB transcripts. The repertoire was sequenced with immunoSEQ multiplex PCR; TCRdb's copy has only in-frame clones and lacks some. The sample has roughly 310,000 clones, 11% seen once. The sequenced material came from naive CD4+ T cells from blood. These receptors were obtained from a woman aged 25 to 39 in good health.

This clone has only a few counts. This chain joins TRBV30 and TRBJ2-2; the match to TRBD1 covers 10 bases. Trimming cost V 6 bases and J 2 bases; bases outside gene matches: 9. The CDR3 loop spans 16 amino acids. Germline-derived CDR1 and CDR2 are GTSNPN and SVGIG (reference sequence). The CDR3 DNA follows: TGTGCCTGTCTCCCGGGACAGGGGCCCAACACCGGGGAGCTGTTTTTT. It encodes CACLPGQGPNTGELFF. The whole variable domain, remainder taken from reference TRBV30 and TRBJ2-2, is SQTIHQWPATLVQPVGSPLSLECTVEGTSNPNLYWYRQAAGRGLQLLFYSVGIGQISSEVPQNLSASRPQDRQFILSSKKLLLSDSGFYLCACLPGQGPNTGELFFGEGSRLTVL.

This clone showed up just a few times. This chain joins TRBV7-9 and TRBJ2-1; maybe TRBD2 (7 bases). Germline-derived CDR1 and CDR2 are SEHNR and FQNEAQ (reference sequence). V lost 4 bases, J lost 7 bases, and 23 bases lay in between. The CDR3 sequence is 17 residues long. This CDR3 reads CASSSIKGGGPRNEQFF. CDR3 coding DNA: TGTGCCAGCAGCTCGATTAAAGGGGGAGGGCCGCGAAATGAGCAGTTCTTC.

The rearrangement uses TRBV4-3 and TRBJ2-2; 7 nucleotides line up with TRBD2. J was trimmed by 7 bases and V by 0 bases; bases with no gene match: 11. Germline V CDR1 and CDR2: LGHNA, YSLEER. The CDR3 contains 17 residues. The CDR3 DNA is TGCGCCAGCAGCCAAGACCCTAGCTCCGCGGGAGTCGGGGAGCTGTTTTTT. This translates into CASSQDPSSAGVGELFF.

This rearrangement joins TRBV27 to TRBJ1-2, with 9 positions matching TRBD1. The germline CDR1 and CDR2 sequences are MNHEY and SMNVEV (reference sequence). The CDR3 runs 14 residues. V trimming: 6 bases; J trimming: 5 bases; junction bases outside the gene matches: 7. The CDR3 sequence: CASSPGQGLYGYTF. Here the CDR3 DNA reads TGTGCCAGCAGCCCGGGACAGGGACTATATGGCTACACCTTC.

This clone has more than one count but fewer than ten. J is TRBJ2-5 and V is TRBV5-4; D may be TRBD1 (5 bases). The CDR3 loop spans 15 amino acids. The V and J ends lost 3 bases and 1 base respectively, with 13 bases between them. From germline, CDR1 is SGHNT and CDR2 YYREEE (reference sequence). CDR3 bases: TGTGCCAGCAGCTCACCGGCAGGGTCCCAAGAGACCCAGTACTTC. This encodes CASSSPAGSQETQYF.

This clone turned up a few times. CDR3 coding DNA: TGTGCCCCCCCGAGGCCGTACTCCTCTGGGGCCAACGTCCTGACTTTC. Its protein product is CAPPRPYSSGANVLTF. The chain uses TRBV19 and TRBJ2-6; D gene unclear. The CDR3 consists of 16 residues. V was clipped by 11 bases and J by 0 bases, with 17 bases between them. The germline V gene has CDR1 LNHDA and CDR2 SQIVND (reference sequence).

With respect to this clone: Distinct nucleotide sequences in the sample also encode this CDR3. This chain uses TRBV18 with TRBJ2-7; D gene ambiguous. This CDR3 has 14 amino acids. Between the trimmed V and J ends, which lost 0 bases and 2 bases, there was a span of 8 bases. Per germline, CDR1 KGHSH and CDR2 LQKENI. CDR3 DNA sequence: TGTGCCAGCTCACCACCATCCGGTACCTACGAGCAGTACTTC. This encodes CASSPPSGTYEQYF.

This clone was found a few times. This CDR3 is CASNAGLFAYEQYF. The CDR3 bases are TGTGCCAGTAACGCAGGACTGTTCGCCTACGAGCAGTACTTC. This chain uses TRBV19 with TRBJ2-7; a weak D match, TRBD2 (5 bases). V lost 7 bases to trimming and J lost 2 bases, with 15 bases between them. Germline CDR1 LNHDA, CDR2 SQIVND (reference sequence). This CDR3 spans 14 amino acids.

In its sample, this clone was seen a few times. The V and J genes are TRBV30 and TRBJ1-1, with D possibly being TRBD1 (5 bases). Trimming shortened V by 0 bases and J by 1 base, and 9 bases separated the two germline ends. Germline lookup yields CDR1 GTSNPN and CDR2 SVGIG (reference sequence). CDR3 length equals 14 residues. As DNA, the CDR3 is TGTGCCTGGAGTGTACTCGACAGGAACACTGAAGCTTTCTTT. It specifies CAWSVLDRNTEAFF.

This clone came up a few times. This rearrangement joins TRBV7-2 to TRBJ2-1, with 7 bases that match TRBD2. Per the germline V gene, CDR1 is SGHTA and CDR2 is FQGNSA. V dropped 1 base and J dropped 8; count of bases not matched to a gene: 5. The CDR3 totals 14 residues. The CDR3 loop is CASSLGPGRDEQFF. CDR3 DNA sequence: TGTGCCAGCAGCTTAGGTCCAGGGAGGGATGAGCAGTTCTTC. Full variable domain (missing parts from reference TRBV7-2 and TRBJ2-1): GAGVSQSPSNKVTEKGKDVELRCDPISGHTALYWYRQSLGQGLEFLIYFQGNSAPDKSGLPSDRFSAERTGGSVSTLTIQRTQQEDSAVYLCASSLGPGRDEQFFGPGTRLTVL.

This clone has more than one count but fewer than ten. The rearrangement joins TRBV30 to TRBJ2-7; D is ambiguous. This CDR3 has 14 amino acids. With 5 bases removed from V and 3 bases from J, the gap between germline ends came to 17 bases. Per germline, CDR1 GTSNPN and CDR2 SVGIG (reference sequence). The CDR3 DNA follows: TGTGCCTGGTCGGAGACTCCGATAAACTACGAGCAGTACTTC. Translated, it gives CAWSETPINYEQYF.

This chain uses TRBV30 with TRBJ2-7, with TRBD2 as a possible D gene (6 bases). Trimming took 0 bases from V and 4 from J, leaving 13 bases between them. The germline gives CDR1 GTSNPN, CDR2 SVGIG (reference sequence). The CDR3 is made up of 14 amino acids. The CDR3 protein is CAWSVVAADYEQYF. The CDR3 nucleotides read TGTGCCTGGAGTGTAGTAGCGGCCGATTACGAGCAGTACTTC.

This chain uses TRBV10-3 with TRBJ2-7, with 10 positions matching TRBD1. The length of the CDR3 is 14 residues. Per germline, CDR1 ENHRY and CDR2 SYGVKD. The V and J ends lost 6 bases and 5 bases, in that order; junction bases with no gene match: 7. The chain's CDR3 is CAISGDRGLDEQYF. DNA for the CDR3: TGTGCCATCAGCGGGGACAGGGGTCTCGACGAGCAGTACTTC.

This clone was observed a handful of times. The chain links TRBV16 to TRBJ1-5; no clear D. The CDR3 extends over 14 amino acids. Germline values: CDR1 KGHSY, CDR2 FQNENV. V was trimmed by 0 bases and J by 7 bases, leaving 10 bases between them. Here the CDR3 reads CASSQSEGRQPQHF. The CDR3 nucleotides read TGTGCCAGCAGCCAATCTGAGGGTCGGCAGCCCCAGCATTTT.

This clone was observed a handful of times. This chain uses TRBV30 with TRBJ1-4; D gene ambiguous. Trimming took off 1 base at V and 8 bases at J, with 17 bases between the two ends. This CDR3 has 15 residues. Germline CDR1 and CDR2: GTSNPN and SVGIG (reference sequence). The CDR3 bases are TGTGCCTGGAGTGCCCAGACTCTAAGGAACGAAAAACTGTTTTTT. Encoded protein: CAWSAQTLRNEKLFF.

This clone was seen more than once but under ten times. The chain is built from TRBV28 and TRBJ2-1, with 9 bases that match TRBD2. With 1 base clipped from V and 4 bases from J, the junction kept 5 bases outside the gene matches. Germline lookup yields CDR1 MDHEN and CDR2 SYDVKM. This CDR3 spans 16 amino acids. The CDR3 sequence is CASSLSVSGSYNEQFF. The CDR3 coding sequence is TGTGCCAGCAGTTTATCGGTTAGCGGGAGTTACAATGAGCAGTTCTTC.

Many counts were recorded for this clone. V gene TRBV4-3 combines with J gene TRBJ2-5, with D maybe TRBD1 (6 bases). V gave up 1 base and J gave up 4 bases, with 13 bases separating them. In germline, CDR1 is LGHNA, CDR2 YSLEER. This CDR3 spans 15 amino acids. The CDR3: CASSQVIGQLETQYF. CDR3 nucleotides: TGCGCCAGCAGCCAAGTAATTGGACAGCTAGAGACCCAGTACTTC.

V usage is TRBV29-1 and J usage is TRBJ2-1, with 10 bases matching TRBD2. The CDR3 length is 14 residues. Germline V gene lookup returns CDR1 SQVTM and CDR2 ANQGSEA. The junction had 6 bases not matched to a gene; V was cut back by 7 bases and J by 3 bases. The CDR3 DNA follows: TGCAGCGGAAAGCGGGAGGGATACTACAATGAGCAGTTCTTC. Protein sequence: CSGKREGYYNEQFF.

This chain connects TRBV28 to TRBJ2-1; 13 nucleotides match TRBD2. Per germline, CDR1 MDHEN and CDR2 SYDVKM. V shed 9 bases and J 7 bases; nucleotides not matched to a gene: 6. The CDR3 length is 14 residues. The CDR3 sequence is CASQTSGRRNEQFF. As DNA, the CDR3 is TGTGCCAGTCAGACTAGCGGGAGGAGAAATGAGCAGTTCTTC.

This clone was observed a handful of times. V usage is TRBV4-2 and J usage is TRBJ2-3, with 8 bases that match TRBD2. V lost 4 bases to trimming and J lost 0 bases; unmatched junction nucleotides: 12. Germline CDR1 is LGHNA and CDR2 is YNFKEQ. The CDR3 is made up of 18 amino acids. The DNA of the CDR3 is TGTGCCAGCAGCCCGGTCGCTGGACGGGAGGGTAGCACAGATACGCAGTATTTT. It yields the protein CASSPVAGREGSTDTQYF.

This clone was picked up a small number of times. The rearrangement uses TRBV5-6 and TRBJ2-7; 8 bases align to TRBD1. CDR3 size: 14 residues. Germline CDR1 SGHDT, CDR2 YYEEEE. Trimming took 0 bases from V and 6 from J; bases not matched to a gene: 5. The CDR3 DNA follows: TGTGCCAGCAGCTTGGGACAGGGGATTTTCGAGCAGTACTTC. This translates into CASSLGQGIFEQYF. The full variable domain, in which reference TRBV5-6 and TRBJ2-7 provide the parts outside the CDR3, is DAGVTQSPTHLIKTRGQQVTLRCSPKSGHDTVSWYQQALGQGPQFIFQYYEEEERQRGNFPDRFSGHQFPNYSSELNVNALLLGDSALYLCASSLGQGIFEQYFGPGTRLTVT.

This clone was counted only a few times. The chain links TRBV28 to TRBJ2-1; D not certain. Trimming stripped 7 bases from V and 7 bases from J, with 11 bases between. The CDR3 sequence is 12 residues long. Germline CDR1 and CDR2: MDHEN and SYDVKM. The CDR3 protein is CASTVAENEQFF. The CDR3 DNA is TGTGCCAGCACCGTAGCCGAGAATGAGCAGTTCTTC.

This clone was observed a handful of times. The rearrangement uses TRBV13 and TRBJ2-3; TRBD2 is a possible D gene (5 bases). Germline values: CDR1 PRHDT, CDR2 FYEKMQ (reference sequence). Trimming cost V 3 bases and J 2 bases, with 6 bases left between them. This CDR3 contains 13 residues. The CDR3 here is CASSFRDTDTQYF. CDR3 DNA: TGTGCCAGCAGCTTCCGGGACACAGATACGCAGTATTTT.